The entry that follows covers one TCR beta chain sequence. It lacks a known antigen. No much larger clone is present one base from it, and per-base qualities are unavailable. This entry is derived from a study of blood T cell repertoires in COVID-19 (dated by TCRdb to the early 2020s). The study in broad terms: Samples covering the acute and convalescent phases of COVID-19 were provided by collaborators in the United States, Italy and Spain. The material from the prospective study consisted of cDNA or gDNA derived from T cells, B-cell-depleted T cells, or PBMCs. Deeply sampled blood TCRbeta repertoires from subjects exposed to, actively infected with, or recovered from COVID-19 were included in the dataset. The repertoires were made available in a free public database intended to serve as a resource for research on the immune response to SARS-CoV-2. The samples were drawn from two sources: the first 160 participants of the ongoing ImmuneRACE study, and fewer than 1,500 subjects contributed by 6 global collaborators. Nearly every sample came with metadata listing a de-identified subject ID, COVID-19 status, age in years and sex. Where available, HLA class I and class II types were taken from metadata supplied by the sample provider and were not determined by assay-based typing.

Overall study results and their limits: How much clinical and demographic metadata was included differed by source and by participant, and the metadata was provided uncurated.

Collaborating institutions collected whole blood in K2EDTA tubes following their own protocols. For TCRbeta analysis, collaborator samples were shipped as frozen whole blood, as isolated PBMCs, or as DNA extracted from either sample type. CDR1 and CDR2 were assigned from the germline V gene as MNHNS and SASEGT. Including the terminal cysteine and phenylalanine, the CDR3 comprises 16 residues. Just the 48-base CDR3 DNA is kept, in frame starting at base 1. V has 3 bases trimmed and J has 6 bases trimmed; junction bases matching no gene number 8. The immunoSEQ Assay, a bias-controlled multiplex PCR, was used to amplify TCRbeta CDR3 regions from genomic DNA. As for the authors' bioinformatics: Nucleated cell counts per sample were estimated from amplification of reference gene primers within the assay. Sequence reads were collapsed and filtered to measure the absolute abundance of every unique TCRbeta CDR3 rearrangement. Productive Simpson clonality was computed per sample as the square root of Simpson's diversity index over productive rearrangements. The clones in this table, taken by TCRdb from immuneACCESS, are in-frame only. Not every clone is retained; where verified, under half of the shortfall comes from an unresolved V gene, and the cause of the rest is unknown. That table supplies the V and J calls and clone size; D and trimming were determined from the DNA. For this sample there are 80,000 to 100,000 clones; approximately 86% appear just once. Around a sixth of the sample rests with the top ten.

The sample consisted of peripheral blood. The sequence links TRBV6-1 to TRBJ1-6; 7 junctional bases match TRBD1. The TCR sequence derives from a woman aged 80 or over with acute or convalescent COVID-19. CDR3 protein: CASSDASGQINSPLHF. The base sequence is TGTGCCAGCAGTGACGCCTCGGGACAGATTAATTCACCCCTCCACTTT.